This TCR beta chain was retrieved from a study of response to subunit inactivated influenza vaccine. TCRdb used MiXCR to reprocess the RT-PCR reads, holding one entry per CDR3 protein. Altogether about 540,000 distinct CDR3 sequences are present, less than 25% being singletons, with the ten largest covering 2.5% to 3.5%. Trimming removed 4 bases from V and 4 bases from J; junction bases left unmatched: 7. CDR1 and CDR2 from the germline V gene are SGHTA and FQGNSA. This CDR3 has 15 amino acids. This sample also belongs to another study, concerning T cells expressing NK-cell markers. That source reports: Synthesis of TCR beta cDNA relied on 5'RACE template switching carrying UMIs. According to the study, TCR beta repertoires originated from sorted CD3+CD56+NKG2C+, CD3+CD56+NKG2C- and CD3+CD56-NKG2C+ T cells. Seropositivity for HCMV was found in most of the eight sequenced donors, with one seronegative.

Sample: CD4+ T cells sorted from PBMCs, taken 11 to 12 days after vaccination. This sequence originates from a man between 45 and 60 years old who received an inactivated influenza vaccine. The chain carries TRBV7-2 and TRBJ2-1; 7 nucleotides agree with TRBD2. CDR3: CASSSEAGPYNEQFF. In nucleotides, the CDR3 is TGTGCCAGCAGCTCCGAAGCGGGGCCATACAATGAGCAGTTCTTC.